These T cell receptor beta chains were read from a single sample in a study of CD8 T cells in ankylosing spondylitis. TCRdb reanalysed the 5' RACE reads using MiXCR and keeps one entry per CDR3 protein. This sample carries some 270,000 distinct CDR3 sequences, approximately 20% of them seen once, and the ten largest clones take roughly a third. The sample taken for sequencing was blood, either unsorted or a sorted T cell fraction (not recorded which). The receptors derive from a male donor with ankylosing spondylitis or in good health (not recorded which). Each CDR3 is given with its conserved first and last residue. The D gene is left open where the match is weak. Size values are once, few and many counts, or a class for expanded clones, and some rows have none.

TRBJ2-2	TRBV4-1	-	-	TGCGCCAGCGCCACGAGCCCGACCCCGGCGGAGCTGTTTTTT	CASATSPTPAELFF
TRBJ2-7	TRBV20-1	few	-	TGCAGTGCTAGAGATCGAGGGAAGGCCTACGAGCAGTACTTC	CSARDRGKAYEQYF
TRBJ2-1	TRBV9	-	TRBD2	TGTGCCAGCAGCGTATTTGGACTAGGTTATGAGCAGTTCTTC	CASSVFGLGYEQFF
TRBJ2-3	TRBV20-1	few	TRBD1	TGCAGTGCAAGAGGACAGGGGCCCCGGGAGTTGGGAGATACGCAGTATTTT	CSARGQGPRELGDTQYF
TRBJ1-3	TRBV2	-	-	TGTGCCAGCAGTGAAGACCGAAGCTCTGGAAACACCATATATTTT	CASSEDRSSGNTIYF
TRBJ2-1	TRBV4-2	few	-	TGTGCCAGCAGCCAAGAGTACGACCTAGGGGTCAATGAGCAGTTCTTC	CASSQEYDLGVNEQFF
TRBJ2-7	TRBV13	-	TRBD2	TGTGCCAGCAGCTTAGGACCCGGCCTAGCGGGTCGCTCCTACGAGCAGTACTTC	CASSLGPGLAGRSYEQYF
TRBJ2-5	TRBV7-6	-	-	TGTGCCAGCAGCTTAAACCCGGGAGCCCAAGAGACCCAGTACTTC	CASSLNPGAQETQYF
TRBJ1-5	TRBV28	-	-	TGTGCCAGCAGAATACCCTCCTGGGGGGTTAACCTACAGCCCCAGCATTTT	CASRIPSWGVNLQPQHF
TRBJ1-1	TRBV25-1	-	-	TGTGCCAGCAGTTTGGCGGCTGAAGCTTTCTTT	CASSLAAEAFF
TRBJ1-6	TRBV5-6	-	-	TGTGCCAGCAGCTTTGGAACCTCACCCCTCCACTTT	CASSFGTSPLHF
TRBJ2-1	TRBV6-5	few	-	TGTGCCAGCAGTTACTCGGTAGTCGGCGCTAATGAGCAGTTCTTC	CASSYSVVGANEQFF
TRBJ2-5	TRBV6-1	few	TRBD2	TGTGCCAGCAGTCAATCCCTACTAGCGGCACTCCAAGAGACCCAGTACTTC	CASSQSLLAALQETQYF
TRBJ2-7	TRBV27	-	-	TGTGCCAGCAGTTTAACCCGGGTTCAGGCGGGCTACGAGCAGTACTTC	CASSLTRVQAGYEQYF
TRBJ2-7	TRBV4-3	few	-	TGCGCCAGCAGCCAAGGACAGTTCCCCTACGAGCAGTACTTC	CASSQGQFPYEQYF
TRBJ2-1	TRBV4-1	many	-	TGCGCCAGCAGCCAAGTGTCACTGTCAGGGAATGAGCAGTTCTTC	CASSQVSLSGNEQFF